The 29 T cell receptor beta chains below all came from one sample that was sequenced in a study of metastatic and nonmetastatic thyroid tumors. TCRdb reanalyzed the PCR reads via MiXCR. This sample yields roughly 59,000 clones, of which 15% to 20% are seen a single time; roughly a tenth belongs to the top ten. Thyroid surgery was preceded by no treatment in any patient. Sample: blood. The receptors were sampled from a male donor with papillary thyroid cancer or a benign thyroid nodule (not recorded which). Some clones in this sample may be carry-over from other donors' samples.

This clone was recorded many times. The chain couples TRBV2 to TRBJ2-5; D ambiguous. Germline V CDR1 and CDR2: SNHLY, FYNNEI. This CDR3 region has 11 residues. V shed 8 bases and J shed 5 bases, with 9 bases lying between them. CDR3 DNA: TGTGCCAGCGGGGTTCGGGAGACCCAGTACTTC. Encoded protein: CASGVRETQYF.

This clone showed up many times. The chain uses TRBV5-1 and TRBJ1-2; the D is unclear. The CDR3 runs to 13 residues. Looked up from germline, CDR1 is SGHRS and CDR2 is YFSETQ. Trimming pared 3 bases from V and 4 bases from J, leaving 10 bases between. CDR3 sequence (DNA): TGCGCCAGCAGCTCCTGGACGGGCTATGGCTACACCTTC. Encoded protein: CASSSWTGYGYTF.

This clone was recorded many times. A read error may be the cause here, since a much bigger clone is one base away. The same CDR3 also results from other DNA sequences found in this sample. The chain employs TRBV28 and TRBJ1-2; D is unclear. Deletions cut 7 bases from V and 4 bases from J, with 16 bases between. From germline, CDR1 is MDHEN and CDR2 SYDVKM. The CDR3 totals 14 residues. The CDR3 bases are TGTGCCAGCACCTGGGTGACGCGGGGCTATGGCTACACCTTC. Its protein product is CASTWVTRGYGYTF.

In this sample, this clone turned up many times. The chain has TRBV29-1 and TRBJ2-7, with 9 bases lining up with TRBD1. Germline V CDR1 and CDR2: SQVTM, ANQGSEA. Unmatched junction bases numbered 7, after V lost 7 bases and J lost 3 bases. The CDR3 consists of 13 residues. The CDR3 loop reads CSATGQGIYEQYF. CDR3 nucleotides: TGCAGCGCTACAGGACAGGGGATCTACGAGCAGTACTTC.

This clone was recorded at least ten times. The chain carries TRBV5-5 and TRBJ2-2, with unresolved D. This CDR3 has 12 amino acids. Germline V gene sequence: CDR1 SGHKS, CDR2 YYEKEE (reference sequence). V was pared by 2 bases and J by 5 bases, with 4 bases between. The CDR3 here is CASSFTTGELFF. DNA of the CDR3: TGTGCCAGCAGCTTTACAACCGGGGAGCTGTTTTTT.

This clone was observed many times. The same CDR3 is also encoded by other DNA sequences in this sample. The rearrangement joins TRBV5-1 to TRBJ1-5, with TRBD1 matching over 9 bases. Germline V CDR1 and CDR2: SGHRS, YFSETQ. CDR3 length equals 17 residues. The junction had 11 bases not matched to a gene; V was cut back by 5 bases and J by 2 bases. CDR3 residues: CASRGTGSRLGNQPQHF. The CDR3 nucleotides read TGCGCCAGCAGGGGGACAGGGTCCCGGTTGGGCAATCAGCCCCAGCATTTT.

This clone was counted at least ten times. Other nucleotide sequences in the sample specify the same CDR3. This sequence joins TRBV11-3 and TRBJ2-1; 7 bases match TRBD2. The V gene's germline CDR1 is SGHNT and CDR2 YENEEA. The CDR3 has 14 amino acids. J lost 7 bases, V lost 2 bases, and 5 bases had no gene match. CDR3: CASSLYSGANEQFF. In nucleotides, the CDR3 is TGTGCCAGCAGCTTATACAGCGGGGCGAATGAGCAGTTCTTC. The full variable domain, with the rest looked up from reference TRBV11-3 and TRBJ2-1, is EAGVVQSPRYKIIEKKQPVAFWCNPISGHNTLYWYLQNLGQGPELLIRYENEEAVDDSQLPKDRFSAERLKGVDSTLKIQPAELGDSAVYLCASSLYSGANEQFFGPGTRLTVL.

Many counts were recorded for this clone. V usage is TRBV12-3 or TRBV12-4 and J usage is TRBJ1-3; perhaps TRBD1 as D (5 bases). The CDR3 runs to 16 residues. V lost 10 bases and J lost 0, with 19 bases in between. This chain's CDR3 is CATRGGGSLSGNTIYF. The CDR3 nucleotides read TGTGCCACCCGTGGCGGGGGTTCTCTCTCTGGAAACACCATATATTTT.

This clone was observed at least ten times. The rearrangement links TRBV5-1 to TRBJ2-7; D is undetermined. CDR1 and CDR2 (germline): SGHRS, YFSETQ. V was trimmed by 0 bases and J by 6 bases, leaving 10 bases between them. This CDR3 is built from 13 residues. In DNA, the CDR3 is TGCGCCAGCAGCTTGGACAGTCACCCCGAGCAGTACTTC. Residues: CASSLDSHPEQYF.

At least ten counts were recorded for this clone. V gene TRBV5-1 combines with J gene TRBJ2-3, with TRBD2 matching over 11 bases. CDR1 is SGHRS and CDR2 is YFSETQ in the germline V gene. There are 16 residues in the CDR3. Trimming at V came to 4 bases and at J to 2 bases, leaving 6 bases not matched to a gene. Here the CDR3 DNA reads TGCGCCAGCAGCGTCCTAGCGGGGGGCAACACAGATACGCAGTATTTT. Translating it yields CASSVLAGGNTDTQYF.

This clone was recorded at least ten times. This chain joins TRBV5-1 and TRBJ1-3, with D maybe TRBD1 (6 bases). Germline V lookup: CDR1 SGHRS, CDR2 YFSETQ. The CDR3 loop spans 16 amino acids. Trimming pared 0 bases from V and 0 bases from J, leaving 10 bases between. Here the CDR3 DNA reads TGCGCCAGCAGCTTGGCCTGGGACACCTCTGGAAACACCATATATTTT. Protein: CASSLAWDTSGNTIYF.

This clone was detected many times. This rearrangement joins TRBV27 to TRBJ1-5; no clear D gene. The CDR3 length is 13 residues. V shed 8 bases and J shed 0 bases, with 8 bases lying between them. The germline V gene has CDR1 MNHEY and CDR2 SMNVEV (reference sequence). The CDR3 nucleotides are TGTGCCAGCGCGGTAAATAGCAATCAGCCCCAGCATTTT. Protein: CASAVNSNQPQHF.

At least ten counts were recorded for this clone. The chain employs TRBV9 and TRBJ2-1; 7 bases align to TRBD2. The CDR3 consists of 15 residues. V gave up 4 bases and J gave up 4 bases; unmatched junction bases: 8. The germline V gene encodes CDR1 SGDLS and CDR2 YYNGEE. CDR3 sequence: CASSPTGGSYNEQFF. CDR3 nucleotides: TGTGCCAGCAGCCCAACGGGGGGATCGTACAATGAGCAGTTCTTC.

This clone was counted many times. In nucleotides, the CDR3 is TGCGCCAGCAGCTTGGGTGTGCAGATTCAAACCTCTGGGGCCAACGTCCTGACTTTC. Its protein is CASSLGVQIQTSGANVLTF. This chain connects TRBV5-1 to TRBJ2-6; no reliable D call. V gave up 0 bases and J gave up 0 bases, with 16 bases separating them. CDR1 is SGHRS, CDR2 YFSETQ, per germline. The CDR3 loop spans 19 amino acids. The full variable domain, with the rest looked up from reference TRBV5-1 and TRBJ2-6, is KAGVTQTPRYLIKTRGQQVTLSCSPISGHRSVSWYQQTPGQGLQFLFEYFSETQRNKGNFPGRFSGRQFSNSRSEMNVSTLELGDSALYLCASSLGVQIQTSGANVLTFGAGSRLTVL.

This clone was observed a few times. A much larger clone is a single base away; this may be a read error. The missing conserved phenylalanine or tryptophan at the end of this CDR3 makes a read error likely. The chain carries TRBV7-2 and TRBJ2-5; TRBD2 agrees at 16 bases. Germline-derived CDR1 and CDR2 are SGHTA and FQGNSA. There are 16 residues in the CDR3. Trimming took 5 bases from V and 4 from J; bases not matched to a gene: 4. The CDR3 DNA sequence: TGTGCCAGCAGCCCGGGACTAGCGGGAGGGCGAGAGACCCAGTACTCC. It specifies CASSPGLAGGRETQYS.

This clone appeared many times. The chain links TRBV2 to TRBJ2-1; TRBD2 is a possible D gene (5 bases). The V and J ends lost 2 bases and 8 bases respectively, with 10 bases between them. Germline CDR1 SNHLY, CDR2 FYNNEI. The CDR3 has 13 residues. This CDR3 reads CASSETSRHEQFF. As DNA, the CDR3 is TGTGCCAGCAGTGAAACTAGTCGCCATGAGCAGTTCTTC.

The sample holds many counts of this clone. The chain couples TRBV6-2 or TRBV6-3 to TRBJ2-3; 8 nucleotides align to TRBD2. CDR1 and CDR2 (germline): MNHEY, SVGEGT. This CDR3 is built from 14 residues. Unmatched junction bases numbered 6, after V lost 6 bases and J lost 4 bases. CDR3 protein: CASSQGLGADTQYF. CDR3 in DNA: TGTGCCAGCAGCCAGGGACTAGGGGCAGATACGCAGTATTTT.

As regards this clone: A read error is possible here, since a much larger clone lies one base away. The V and J genes are TRBV2 and TRBJ2-3; TRBD2 aligns across 14 bases. Germline CDR1 is SNHLY and CDR2 is FYNNEI. With V trimmed by 4 bases and J by 5 bases, 17 bases remained unmatched. This CDR3 comprises 20 residues. The CDR3 DNA reads TGTGCCAGCAGTGGGCCGGGACTAGCGGGAGAGAGGATGGTTGTAGATACGCAGTATTTT. Translated: CASSGPGLAGERMVVDTQYF.

Ten or more counts support this clone. This CDR3 is CASSQRGEQFF. CDR3 nucleotides: TGTGCCAGCAGCCAGAGGGGTGAGCAGTTCTTC. The rearrangement joins TRBV6-2 or TRBV6-3 to TRBJ2-1, with D perhaps being TRBD1 or TRBD2 (5 bases each). Trimming took 6 bases from V and 9 from J, leaving 9 bases between them. The CDR3 loop spans 11 amino acids. The germline V gene encodes CDR1 MNHEY and CDR2 SVGEGT.

This clone was counted many times. The chain links TRBV12-3 or TRBV12-4 to TRBJ1-2, with D possibly TRBD1 on 5 matching bases. The CDR3 has 13 residues. Trimming took 6 bases from V and 5 from J, leaving 13 bases between them. CDR3 bases: TGTGCCAGCAGCCATGACAGAGCTTATGGCTACACCTTC. Its protein product is CASSHDRAYGYTF.

The chain combines TRBV30 with TRBJ2-2; 8 bases align to TRBD2. Looked up from germline, CDR1 is GTSNPN and CDR2 is SVGIG (reference sequence). CDR3 length: 16 residues. V lost 0 bases to trimming and J lost 8 bases; unmatched junction nucleotides: 11. The CDR3 nucleotides are TGTGCCTGGAGTGTATGGGGCTCGGGGGGGTCTGGGGAGCTGTTTTTT. Its translation is CAWSVWGSGGSGELFF.

This clone has at least ten counts. The V and J genes are TRBV19 and TRBJ2-2; no clear D gene. Germline lookup yields CDR1 LNHDA and CDR2 SQIVND (reference sequence). There are 14 residues in the CDR3. With 7 bases removed from V and 2 bases from J, the gap between germline ends came to 11 bases. The CDR3 here is CASILTHNTGELFF. The CDR3 DNA sequence: TGTGCCAGTATTTTGACACACAACACCGGGGAGCTGTTTTTT.

On this clone: A much more abundant neighbour one base away suggests this may be a read error. CDR3 amino acids: CASSLAGGSDTQYF. In DNA, the CDR3 is TGCGCCAGCAGCTTGGCCGGTGGGTCAGATACGCAGTATTTT. The gene calls are TRBV5-1 and TRBJ2-3, with D unclear. The CDR3 loop spans 14 amino acids. V was clipped by 0 bases and J by 4 bases, with 9 bases between them. Germline assignment: CDR1 SGHRS and CDR2 YFSETQ. Drawing the rest from reference TRBV5-1 and TRBJ2-3, the complete variable domain is KAGVTQTPRYLIKTRGQQVTLSCSPISGHRSVSWYQQTPGQGLQFLFEYFSETQRNKGNFPGRFSGRQFSNSRSEMNVSTLELGDSALYLCASSLAGGSDTQYFGPGTRLTVL.

This clone has a count of ten or more. This chain uses TRBV6-2 or TRBV6-3 with TRBJ2-3; the D gene is possibly TRBD2 (6 bases). Germline CDR1 and CDR2: MNHEY and SVGEGT. This CDR3 spans 14 amino acids. V shed 6 bases and J shed 2 bases, with 12 bases lying between them. As DNA, the CDR3 is TGTGCCAGCAGGCCCCGGGACTCCACAGATACGCAGTATTTT. Residues: CASRPRDSTDTQYF.

A single count supports this clone. This could be a read error, since a much larger clone is one nucleotide away. This specimen includes other DNA sequences encoding the same CDR3. J is TRBJ2-4 and V is TRBV7-9; TRBD1 agrees at 7 bases. Trimming cost V 7 bases and J 11 bases; bases outside gene matches: 23. Germline values: CDR1 SEHNR, CDR2 FQNEAQ (reference sequence). The CDR3 contains 17 residues. The CDR3 reads CASTTQVPSRTGFVQYF. In nucleotides, the CDR3 is TGTGCCAGCACCACTCAGGTACCCTCTCGGACAGGATTTGTTCAGTACTTC.

Ten or more counts support this clone. CDR3 in amino acids: CASSSSPGTSGGETQYF. The CDR3 coding sequence is TGTGCCAGCAGCTCGAGTCCCGGGACTAGCGGCGGGGAGACCCAGTACTTC. This chain uses TRBV11-2 with TRBJ2-5, with 11 bases identical to TRBD2. This CDR3 has 17 residues. The germline gives CDR1 SGHAT, CDR2 FQNNGV. V shed 4 bases, J shed 5 bases, and the junction held 12 bases outside the gene matches.

This clone was detected only a few times. CDR3 sequence (DNA): TGTGCCACCAGTGATTTCAGAGGGAAAAATGAGCAGTTCTTC. Its translation: CATSDFRGKNEQFF. V usage is TRBV24-1 and J usage is TRBJ2-1; tentatively, D is TRBD2 (5 bases). CDR3 size: 14 residues. Between the trimmed V and J ends, which lost 1 base and 7 bases, there was a span of 10 bases. Per germline, CDR1 KGHDR and CDR2 SFDVKD.

This sequence joins TRBV30 and TRBJ2-2, with TRBD2 identical over 14 bases. Germline-derived CDR1 and CDR2 are GTSNPN and SVGIG (reference sequence). The CDR3 is 16 residues long. Trimming took 4 bases from V and 4 from J; bases not matched to a gene: 5. CDR3 protein: CAWNAGTSGSTGELFF. The CDR3 coding sequence is TGTGCCTGGAATGCCGGGACTAGCGGGAGCACCGGGGAGCTGTTTTTT.

V and J are TRBV5-5 and TRBJ1-4, with TRBD1 matching 11 bases. The J segment lost 8 bases and the V segment lost 1 base, leaving 7 bases of the junction unmatched. This CDR3 is 16 amino acids long. Germline lookup yields CDR1 SGHKS and CDR2 YYEKEE (reference sequence). CDR3 nucleotides: TGTGCCAGCAGCTTGTCCACCGGGACAGGGGGGGAAAAACTGTTTTTT. As protein: CASSLSTGTGGEKLFF.